This note documents a single T cell receptor beta chain sequence. The sample originates from a study of blood T cell repertoires in COVID-19. Clones were sequenced by immunoSEQ multiplex PCR, and TCRdb holds only the in-frame ones, with some missing. Of around 75,000 clones listed, under 90% were seen once; the top ten hold just over 2.5%. Looked up from germline, CDR1 is SGDLS and CDR2 is YYNGEE. The V end lost 0 bases, the J end lost 5 bases, and 18 bases lay between the germline ends. The CDR3 covers 16 residues. Source material: peripheral blood. The sequence was obtained from a human donor in a cohort sampled during active COVID-19. V usage is TRBV9 and J usage is TRBJ2-7; TRBD2 might be the D (6 bases). The CDR3 DNA reads as TGTGCCAGCAGCGTAGACGGAACGGGAGTGGAAAACGAGCAGTACTTC. It translates to CASSVDGTGVENEQYF.